This TCR beta chain was retrieved from a study of blood T cells in healthy people across ages. Using a J-beta primer mix together with a sample-barcoded 5' primer, a second PCR was run for about 6 to 11 cycles. TCRdb reanalysed the 5' RACE reads using MiXCR and keeps one entry per CDR3 protein. The sample shows 1.5 million or so distinct CDR3 sequences, approximately 38% of them seen only once. As regards this clonotype: At one of its ends the junction is not consistent with the germline gene, which may arise from a read error.

The CDR3 is 15 amino acids. Sequenced input: blood. The origin of this receptor is a woman aged 18-29 years in good health. V usage is TRBV12-3 or TRBV12-4 and J usage is TRBJ2-1, with D tentatively TRBD2 (5 bases). The CDR3 DNA is TGTACCAGCAGTTTTCTAGCAAAGAGAGGGCATGAGCAGTTCTTC. As protein: CTSSFLAKRGHEQFF.